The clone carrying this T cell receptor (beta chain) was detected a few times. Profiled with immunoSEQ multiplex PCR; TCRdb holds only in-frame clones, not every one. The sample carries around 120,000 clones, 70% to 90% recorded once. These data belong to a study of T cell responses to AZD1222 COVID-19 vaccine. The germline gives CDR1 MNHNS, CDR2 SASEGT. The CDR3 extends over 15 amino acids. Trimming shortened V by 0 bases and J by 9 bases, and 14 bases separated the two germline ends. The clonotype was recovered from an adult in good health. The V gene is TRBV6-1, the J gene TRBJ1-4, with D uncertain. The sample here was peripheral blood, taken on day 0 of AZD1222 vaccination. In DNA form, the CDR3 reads TGTGCCAGCAGTGAAGCTTTTACCCACTCCCAAAAACTGTTTTTT. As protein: CASSEAFTHSQKLFF.